This entry features one TCR beta chain sequence. Its antigen target is currently unknown. It has no much larger one-base neighbor in the sample; base qualities were not kept. The data belong to a study of metastatic and nonmetastatic thyroid tumors (dated by TCRdb to 2020 to 2021). Describing the broader study: For patients with malignant and with benign thyroid disease, the researchers compared repertoires between peripheral blood samples and tumor or nodule tissue samples.

Overall study outcomes, separate from this receptor: TCR beta diversity was reported as significantly higher in malignant tumors than in benign nodules, in both blood and tumor samples.

None of the patients had been given any treatment before thyroid surgery. Patient clinical samples collected from 2012 to 2018 were retrospectively analysed using T-cell receptor beta sequencing. The library was prepared using PCR. Instrument on record: Illumina HiSeq 4000. High-throughput sequencing was used to profile the TCR beta-chain CDR3 region of each patient. Per the authors' processing: Drawing on CDR3 differences between clinicopathological groups, the researchers built a classifier meant to tell apart patients with distant-metastatic papillary thyroid cancer. The Shannon index was used to measure repertoire diversity, and the Morisita-Horn index was used to measure how similar tumor and blood repertoires were. TCRdb reanalyzed the raw reads on its own, using fastp at Q25 for trimming and MiXCR for clone calling, and kept in-frame beta chains. For this entry, the V and J calls and clone size follow TCRdb and not the study's own pipeline. The sample table lists about 5,500 clones, around a third of them with a count of one. The ten top clones hold 37% of the sample.

Trimming takes 6 bases from V and 5 bases from J, and the germline ends sit 8 bases apart. From a lookup of the germline V gene, CDR1 and CDR2 are SNHLY and FYNNEI. The CDR3 covers 11 residues, taking in both the cysteine and the phenylalanine. Of the read, only the CDR3 DNA is kept; its 33 bases are in frame from base 1. The V and J segments used are TRBV2 and TRBJ2-7; the D gene remains uncertain. What was sequenced was adjacent normal tissue. The TCR originated in a male donor with papillary thyroid cancer or a benign thyroid nodule (not recorded which). Some clones in this sample may be carry-over from other donors' samples. The CDR3 is CASSQTDEQYF. The bases read TGTGCCAGCAGCCAGACGGACGAGCAGTACTTC.